The 20 T cell receptor beta chains listed next were all sequenced from one sample in a study of blood T cells in healthy people across ages. The use of a sample-barcoded 5' primer and a J-beta primer mix characterized a second PCR of roughly 6 to 11 cycles. Via MiXCR, TCRdb re-called the 5' RACE reads, giving one row per CDR3 protein. This sample has under 1,100,000 distinct CDR3 sequences, with about 23% found just once. These data are also associated with another study on T cells of mothers and their children.

The sample was blood. Receptor source: a girl aged 2-9 years in good health.

This clonotype was observed a handful of times. This chain links TRBV7-2 with TRBJ2-5, with 9 nucleotides matching TRBD2. Germline loops: CDR1 SGHTA, CDR2 FQGNSA. V shed 1 base and J 5 bases; nucleotides not matched to a gene: 14. This CDR3 has 18 amino acids. In DNA form, the CDR3 reads TGTGCCAGCAGCTTAGTCCCAGCGGGGGGATTAGCCGGGGAGACCCAGTACTTC. The encoded protein is CASSLVPAGGLAGETQYF.

CDR3 nucleotide sequence: TGTGCCAGCAGACACGGGACGAAGAACTCCTACGAGCAGTACTTC. Its protein product is CASRHGTKNSYEQYF. V and J are TRBV6-5 and TRBJ2-7; D possibly matches TRBD1 or TRBD2 (5 bases each). CDR3 length equals 15 residues. CDR1 and CDR2 (germline): MNHEY, SVGAGI. V lost 6 bases and J 0 bases, leaving 15 bases between the germline ends.

The chain couples TRBV24-1 to TRBJ2-1; 7 bases are shared with TRBD1. The CDR3 sequence is 16 residues long. With V trimmed by 0 bases and J by 12 bases, 13 bases remained unmatched. CDR1 is KGHDR, CDR2 SFDVKD, per germline. CDR3 amino acids: CATSDLGDSRGLGQFF. In nucleotides, the CDR3 is TGTGCCACCAGTGATTTGGGGGACAGCCGAGGCTTAGGGCAGTTCTTC.

The chain joins TRBV20-1 to TRBJ2-5; TRBD2 aligns across 10 bases. The germline V gene encodes CDR1 DFQATT and CDR2 SNEGSKA (reference sequence). The CDR3 spans 15 residues. The V gene end was trimmed by 5 bases and the J gene end by 1 base; junction bases not matched to a gene: 7. Here the CDR3 DNA reads TGCAGTGCTCCGGGGGAGCGGGAGGGCCAAGAGACCCAGTACTTC. It translates to CSAPGEREGQETQYF.

J is TRBJ2-3 and V is TRBV7-2, with 14 bases aligning to TRBD2. This CDR3 has 16 amino acids. Looked up from germline, CDR1 is SGHTA and CDR2 is FQGNSA. Trimming took 5 bases from V and 7 from J; bases not matched to a gene: 8. This chain's CDR3 is CASSVTGTSGRYTQYF. The CDR3 coding sequence is TGTGCCAGCAGCGTGACCGGGACTAGCGGGAGATATACGCAGTATTTT. Full variable domain (rest looked up from reference TRBV7-2 and TRBJ2-3): GAGVSQSPSNKVTEKGKDVELRCDPISGHTALYWYRQSLGQGLEFLIYFQGNSAPDKSGLPSDRFSAERTGGSVSTLTIQRTQQEDSAVYLCASSVTGTSGRYTQYFGPGTRLTVL.

This chain joins TRBV7-8 and TRBJ2-3; D remains ambiguous. Germline CDR1 SGHVS, CDR2 FQNEAQ. V shed 5 bases and J shed 9 bases, with 9 bases lying between them. The CDR3 is 11 residues long. CDR3 residues: CASSTQLTQYF. Here the CDR3 DNA reads TGTGCCAGCAGCACCCAGCTAACGCAGTATTTT.

A remark on this clonotype: The junction and the germline gene differ at one end; a read error may be behind it. This chain links TRBV3-1 with TRBJ2-5; D is undetermined. The CDR3 length is 15 residues. Germline CDR1 LGHDT, CDR2 YNNKEL (reference sequence). CDR3 nucleotide sequence: TGTGTCAGCAGCCAAGATCTTGACAACCAAGAGACCCAGTACTTC. Translating gives CVSSQDLDNQETQYF.

In this sample, this clonotype turned up a few times. The chain links TRBV5-5 to TRBJ1-4, with 8 bases that match TRBD1. V lost 3 bases, J lost 10 bases, and 17 bases stayed unmatched. The CDR3 runs 17 residues. Germline loops: CDR1 SGHKS, CDR2 YYEKEE (reference sequence). The CDR3 region is CASSSQLGQGAISKLFF. The CDR3 region has the DNA TGTGCCAGCAGCTCACAATTAGGTCAGGGGGCGATATCAAAACTGTTTTTT.

This sequence joins TRBV14 and TRBJ2-1; 7 nucleotides match TRBD2. The CDR3 is made up of 16 amino acids. Losses at the gene ends were 5 bases for V and 1 base for J; bases not matched to a gene: 8. The germline V gene encodes CDR1 SGHDN and CDR2 FVKESK. The CDR3 reads CASSSGLTQSYNEQFF. CDR3 nucleotide sequence: TGTGCCAGCAGCTCGGGACTAACTCAATCCTACAATGAGCAGTTCTTC.

This clonotype came up a few times. The CDR3 nucleotides are TGCGCCAGCAGCTTCGGGGGTTCGAGTGAGCAGTTCTTC. This sequence encodes CASSFGGSSEQFF. The V call is TRBV5-1, the J call TRBJ2-5; tentatively, D is TRBD2 (6 bases). The end of the DNA aligns better with TRBJ2-1, so the J call may be wrong. This CDR3 region has 13 residues. CDR1 is SGHRS and CDR2 is YFSETQ in the germline V gene.

This clonotype was picked up a small number of times. The rearrangement uses TRBV29-1 and TRBJ2-1; no clear D gene. There are 13 residues in the CDR3. Germline-derived CDR1 and CDR2 are SQVTM and ANQGSEA. Trimming took off 7 bases at V and 4 bases at J, with 14 bases between the two ends. CDR3 nucleotides: TGCAGCGCCGTGGGCTCACCTTACAATGAGCAGTTCTTC. It yields the protein CSAVGSPYNEQFF.

The chain links TRBV12-3 or TRBV12-4 to TRBJ2-3, with a possible D match to TRBD1 (5 bases). This CDR3 has 14 residues. The V and J ends lost 3 bases and 1 base respectively, with 8 bases between them. In nucleotides, the CDR3 is TGTGCCAGCAGTTTGGACACTGGCACAGATACGCAGTATTTT. Encoded protein: CASSLDTGTDTQYF.

This clonotype came up a few times. The junction departs from germline at one end; a sequencing error may be responsible. The V gene is TRBV6-6, the J gene TRBJ2-7, with unresolved D. The CDR3 has 12 residues. The germline CDR1 and CDR2 sequences are MNHNY and SVGAGI (reference sequence). CDR3 amino acids: CASSYSTYGQYF. In DNA form, the CDR3 reads TGTGCCAGCAGTTACTCGACCTACGGGCAGTACTTC.

The chain uses TRBV14 and TRBJ2-5; 7 nucleotides match TRBD2. Germline lookup yields CDR1 SGHDN and CDR2 FVKESK. Losses at the gene ends were 4 bases for V and 4 bases for J; bases not matched to a gene: 9. The length of the CDR3 is 15 residues. The CDR3 DNA reads TGTGCCAGCAGCCGCCCTGGACTAGTAGGAGAGACCCAGTACTTC. As protein: CASSRPGLVGETQYF.

Only a few counts were recorded for this clonotype. The chain carries TRBV12-3 or TRBV12-4 and TRBJ2-4; D is ambiguous. V dropped 5 bases and J dropped 7 bases, with 15 bases sitting between them. The CDR3 length is 14 residues. The CDR3 region is CASSPSRWSNIQYF. DNA for the CDR3: TGTGCCAGCAGTCCCTCGCGATGGAGTAACATTCAGTACTTC.

This clonotype has a handful of counts. The V and J genes are TRBV4-3 and TRBJ2-7, with D uncertain. This CDR3 has 13 residues. With 0 bases removed from V and 5 bases from J, the gap between germline ends came to 8 bases. From germline, CDR1 is LGHNA and CDR2 YSLEER. DNA of the CDR3: TGCGCCAGCAGCCAAGATCGTCTCCACGAGCAGTACTTC. As protein: CASSQDRLHEQYF.

The sample holds one count of this clonotype. The V call is TRBV7-9, the J call TRBJ1-1, with no clear D. Germline CDR1 reads SEHNR; CDR2 reads FQNEAQ (reference sequence). This CDR3 has 14 amino acids. V lost 0 bases and J lost 3, with 8 bases in between. The CDR3 DNA sequence: TGTGCCAGCAGCTTAGCGTCTCAGCACACTGAAGCTTTCTTT. Protein sequence: CASSLASQHTEAFF.

The chain joins TRBV20-1 to TRBJ2-7, with D tentatively TRBD2 (6 bases). V gave up 5 bases and J gave up 4 bases, with 21 bases separating them. The germline gives CDR1 DFQATT, CDR2 SNEGSKA (reference sequence). This CDR3 spans 15 amino acids. The DNA of the CDR3 is TGCAGTGCTGCCGACGGGCGGGAAAGCACTTACGAGCAGTACTTC. It specifies CSAADGRESTYEQYF.

This clonotype came up a few times. The rearrangement joins TRBV7-9 to TRBJ1-1, with 7 positions matching TRBD1. From germline, CDR1 is SEHNR and CDR2 FQNEAQ (reference sequence). The CDR3 spans 15 residues. Trimming at V came to 5 bases and at J to 4 bases, leaving 10 bases not matched to a gene. The CDR3 sequence is CASSPETGRGTEAFF. In DNA form, the CDR3 reads TGTGCCAGCAGCCCAGAGACAGGGCGCGGCACTGAAGCTTTCTTT.

The chain links TRBV5-6 to TRBJ2-5, with 12 nucleotides matching TRBD2. Judging by the DNA end, TRBJ2-7 fits better; the J call may be wrong. Germline loops: CDR1 SGHDT, CDR2 YYEEEE. This CDR3 contains 16 residues. DNA of the CDR3: TGTGCCAGCAGCGGGGGACTAGCGGGCCCCTCCTACGAGCAGTACTTC. Protein product: CASSGGLAGPSYEQYF.